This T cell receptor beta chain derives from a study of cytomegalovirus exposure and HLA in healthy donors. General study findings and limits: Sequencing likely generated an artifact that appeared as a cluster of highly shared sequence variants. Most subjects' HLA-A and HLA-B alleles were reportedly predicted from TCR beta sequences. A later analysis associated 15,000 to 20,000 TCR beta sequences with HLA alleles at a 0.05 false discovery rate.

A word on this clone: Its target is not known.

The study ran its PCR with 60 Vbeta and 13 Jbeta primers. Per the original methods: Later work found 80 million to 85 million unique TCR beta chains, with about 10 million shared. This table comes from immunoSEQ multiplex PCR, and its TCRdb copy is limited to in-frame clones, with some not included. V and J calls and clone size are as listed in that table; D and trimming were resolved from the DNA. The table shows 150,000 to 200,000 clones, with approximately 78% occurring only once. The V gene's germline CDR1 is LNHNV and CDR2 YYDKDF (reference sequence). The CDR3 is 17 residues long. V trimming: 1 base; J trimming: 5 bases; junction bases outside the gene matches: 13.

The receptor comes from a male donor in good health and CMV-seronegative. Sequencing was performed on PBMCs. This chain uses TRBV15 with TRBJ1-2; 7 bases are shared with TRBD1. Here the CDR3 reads CATSRGTRDRDGYGYTF. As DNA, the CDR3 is TGTGCCACCAGCAGAGGGACCCGGGACAGAGATGGGTATGGCTACACCTTC.